This T cell receptor gamma chain was recorded in a study of γδ T cells in repeated Plasmodium falciparum infection. Study as a whole: Malaria-naive adults were infected with P. falciparum NF54 four times over about 600 days.

Vgamma9/Vdelta2+ and Vdelta2-negative gammadelta T cells were flow-sorted from PBMC for bulk sequencing. In its sample, this clone was seen many times. TRG and TRD sequences were obtained from every sorted gammadelta sample. TCRdb re-analyzed the multiplex PCR reads via CATT. The data hold around 25,000 gamma-chain clones, with 3% observed a single time. CDR1 is VTNTFY and CDR2 is YDVSTARD in the germline V gene (reference sequence). V lost 0 bases, J lost 6 bases, and 8 bases stayed unmatched. This CDR3 has 14 residues. The sequenced sample consisted of gamma-delta T cells from blood. The V and J genes are TRGV3 and TRGJ1 or TRGJ2. This clonotype originated in a pool of human donors (malaria-infected and uninfected, not separated). The CDR3 loop is CATWDRPLGYKKLF. As DNA, the CDR3 is TGTGCCACCTGGGACAGGCCCCTTGGTTATAAGAAACTCTTT.